This entry lists 26 T cell receptor beta chains sequenced from one sample in a study of T cells in narcolepsy. TCRdb keeps only in-frame clones here, not all; method: immunoSEQ multiplex PCR. The profile covers 25,000 to 30,000 clones, with approximately 83% appearing a single time and around 1% taken by the ten largest. The sequencing input was CD45RA- memory CD4+ T cells from PBMCs. These receptors were collected from a human donor with narcolepsy.

The gene calls are TRBV5-1 and TRBJ2-7; a possible D gene is TRBD1 (6 bases). Germline V lookup: CDR1 SGHRS, CDR2 YFSETQ. The ends were cut back, 4 bases at V and 5 bases at J, with 16 bases in the middle. The CDR3 has 14 residues. CDR3 sequence: CASSPTGGSNEQYF. Here the CDR3 DNA reads TGCGCCAGCAGCCCGACAGGCGGATCCAACGAGCAGTACTTC.

V gene TRBV7-8 combines with J gene TRBJ1-1, with a weak D call TRBD1 (6 bases). Germline V gene lookup returns CDR1 SGHVS and CDR2 FQNEAQ. V was cut by 5 bases and J by 0 bases, with 16 bases left in between. This CDR3 region has 16 residues. CDR3 residues: CASSPYRVALNTEAFF. CDR3 sequence (DNA): TGTGCCAGCAGCCCGTACAGGGTAGCCCTGAACACTGAAGCTTTCTTT.

The rearrangement joins TRBV7-9 to TRBJ2-1, with a weak D call TRBD1 (6 bases). CDR1 is SEHNR and CDR2 is FQNEAQ in the germline V gene (reference sequence). The V and J ends lost 11 bases and 6 bases respectively, with 20 bases between them. The CDR3 length is 14 residues. The CDR3 sequence: CAWGSEGVLNEQFF. The CDR3 coding sequence is TGTGCCTGGGGCTCTGAGGGGGTCCTCAATGAGCAGTTCTTC.

The table lists this clone with a few counts. This chain joins TRBV28 and TRBJ1-1; tentative D call: TRBD1 (6 bases). The V and J ends lost 2 bases and 7 bases respectively, with 11 bases between them. Germline V gene sequence: CDR1 MDHEN, CDR2 SYDVKM. The CDR3 contains 13 residues. In DNA form, the CDR3 reads TGTGCCAGCAGTTTAGGGGGCGCGTTTGAAGCTTTCTTT. The encoded protein is CASSLGGAFEAFF.

The chain links TRBV9 to TRBJ2-1; no reliable D call. Trimming took 4 bases from V and 5 from J, leaving 10 bases between them. This CDR3 contains 13 residues. CDR1 is SGDLS, CDR2 YYNGEE, per germline. DNA of the CDR3: TGTGCCAGCAGCCCGCACCTGAACAATGAGCAGTTCTTC. Residues: CASSPHLNNEQFF.

The chain combines TRBV30 with TRBJ2-5, with no clear D. The germline gives CDR1 GTSNPN, CDR2 SVGIG (reference sequence). This CDR3 is built from 11 residues. V shed 3 bases and J shed 3 bases, with 5 bases lying between them. The CDR3 protein is CAWSAKETQYF. The CDR3 DNA reads TGTGCCTGGAGCGCCAAAGAGACCCAGTACTTC. Drawing the rest from reference TRBV30 and TRBJ2-5, the complete variable domain is SQTIHQWPATLVQPVGSPLSLECTVEGTSNPNLYWYRQAAGRGLQLLFYSVGIGQISSEVPQNLSASRPQDRQFILSSKKLLLSDSGFYLCAWSAKETQYFGPGTRLLVL.

CDR3 DNA sequence: TGTGCCAGCAGCCAAGAATTCTCCGGGGGTGGCTACACCTTC. The encoded protein is CASSQEFSGGGYTF. This chain uses TRBV14 with TRBJ1-2; D is possibly TRBD1 (5 bases). Trimming took off 0 bases at V and 7 bases at J, with 12 bases between the two ends. This CDR3 contains 14 residues. Per the germline V gene, CDR1 is SGHDN and CDR2 is FVKESK.

V and J are TRBV18 and TRBJ1-1; D gene unclear. V was trimmed by 4 bases and J by 7 bases, leaving 19 bases between them. Germline lookup yields CDR1 KGHSH and CDR2 LQKENI. The CDR3 is 15 amino acids. The CDR3: CASSQGGGSEGEAFF. In DNA form, the CDR3 reads TGTGCCAGCTCACAAGGAGGAGGCTCGGAGGGTGAAGCTTTCTTT.

This chain connects TRBV5-4 to TRBJ2-6; 8 positions match TRBD1. This CDR3 spans 18 amino acids. CDR1 SGHNT and CDR2 YYREEE come from the germline V gene (reference sequence). Germline trimming cut 2 bases from V and 0 bases from J; bases unmatched to any gene: 7. CDR3 sequence (DNA): TGTGCCAGCAGCTTTGGCCGGGACAGGACCTCTGGGGCCAACGTCCTGACTTTC. It specifies CASSFGRDRTSGANVLTF. Full variable domain (remainder filled in from reference TRBV5-4 and TRBJ2-6): ETGVTQSPTHLIKTRGQQVTLRCSSQSGHNTVSWYQQALGQGPQFIFQYYREEENGRGNFPPRFSGLQFPNYSSELNVNALELDDSALYLCASSFGRDRTSGANVLTFGAGSRLTVL.

This clone has a handful of counts. V is TRBV29-1 and J is TRBJ1-5; D perhaps matches TRBD1 (6 bases). Germline V CDR1 and CDR2: SQVTM, ANQGSEA. The CDR3 is made up of 13 amino acids. The V and J ends lost 4 bases and 3 bases respectively, with 10 bases between them. Here the CDR3 DNA reads TGCAGCGTTGTACAGGGAGTCAATCAGCCCCAGCATTTT. Protein product: CSVVQGVNQPQHF.

The chain joins TRBV7-3 to TRBJ2-2; 12 bases are shared with TRBD2. This CDR3 contains 19 residues. Germline CDR1 is SGHTA and CDR2 is FQGTGA. V shed 0 bases and J 5 bases; nucleotides not matched to a gene: 10. In nucleotides, the CDR3 is TGTGCCAGCAGCTTAACGGGACTAGCGGGCCTCGGGCGGACCGGGGAGCTGTTTTTT. This codes for CASSLTGLAGLGRTGELFF.

This clone has only one observation. Additional DNA sequences in this sample encode the identical CDR3. The chain employs TRBV7-2 and TRBJ1-1; D may be TRBD1 (5 bases). With 1 base removed from V and 11 bases from J, the gap between germline ends came to 11 bases. This CDR3 has 12 amino acids. Germline values: CDR1 SGHTA, CDR2 FQGNSA. CDR3 residues: CASSLGGVVAFF. The DNA for the CDR3 is TGTGCCAGCAGCTTAGGGGGCGTGGTGGCTTTCTTT.

The sample holds one count of this clone. The chain has TRBV7-6 and TRBJ2-5, with TRBD2 matching over 8 bases. J gave up 5 bases and V 5 bases, and 16 bases lay outside the gene matches. There are 17 residues in the CDR3. Germline-derived CDR1 and CDR2 are SGHVS and FNYEAQ. Here the CDR3 reads CASSEGDNSGVGETQYF. In DNA form, the CDR3 reads TGTGCCAGCAGCGAAGGGGATAATAGCGGGGTGGGGGAGACCCAGTACTTC.

The V gene is TRBV29-1, the J gene TRBJ2-1, with D possibly being TRBD1 (6 bases). The CDR3 extends over 14 amino acids. The germline gives CDR1 SQVTM, CDR2 ANQGSEA. V gave up 7 bases and J gave up 0 bases, with 13 bases separating them. The CDR3 reads CSEFRDNSYNEQFF. Written as DNA, the CDR3 is TGCAGCGAATTCCGGGACAACTCCTACAATGAGCAGTTCTTC.

The gene calls are TRBV6-6 and TRBJ2-7; 11 nucleotides agree with TRBD1. CDR1 and CDR2 from the germline V gene are MNHNY and SVGAGI (reference sequence). The CDR3 has 16 residues. The ends lost 0 bases at V and 6 bases at J; junction bases unmatched: 7. The CDR3 DNA follows: TGTGCCAGCAGTTACTCTTTGCCCGGGACAGGGGGCGAGCAGTACTTC. Its translation is CASSYSLPGTGGEQYF.

This clone was seen only once. The V call is TRBV5-6, the J call TRBJ2-7; the D gene is possibly TRBD2 (5 bases). The CDR3 totals 15 residues. The V gene lost 1 base and the J gene lost 3 bases, with 14 bases spanning the gap. Germline loops: CDR1 SGHDT, CDR2 YYEEEE. The CDR3 DNA follows: TGTGCCAGCAGCTTGATACGGTCGGAGGTCTACGAGCAGTACTTC. Protein: CASSLIRSEVYEQYF.

J is TRBJ2-1 and V is TRBV5-1, with D perhaps being TRBD1 or TRBD2 (5 bases each). The CDR3 length is 13 residues. V dropped 1 base and J dropped 9 bases, with 11 bases sitting between them. The germline gives CDR1 SGHRS, CDR2 YFSETQ. This CDR3 reads CASSLRDGIEQFF. The CDR3, as DNA: TGCGCCAGCAGCTTGCGGGACGGTATTGAGCAGTTCTTC.

V gene TRBV2 combines with J gene TRBJ2-3; TRBD1 agrees at 8 bases. The germline V gene has CDR1 SNHLY and CDR2 FYNNEI. CDR3 length equals 14 residues. V lost 7 bases to trimming and J lost 1 base; unmatched junction nucleotides: 4. The CDR3 protein is CASKTGQGTDTQYF. The CDR3 region has the DNA TGTGCCAGCAAAACGGGACAGGGCACAGATACGCAGTATTTT.

V gene TRBV19 combines with J gene TRBJ1-5; no firm D call. The CDR3 is 12 amino acids. Germline CDR1 is LNHDA and CDR2 is SQIVND (reference sequence). The V end lost 6 bases, the J end lost 2 bases, and 5 bases lay between the germline ends. The CDR3 reads CASRSGNQPQHF. The CDR3 nucleotides read TGTGCCAGTAGGAGTGGCAATCAGCCCCAGCATTTT.

This CDR3 is CASSLKGFSNQPQHF. The DNA for the CDR3 is TGTGCCAGCAGCTTAAAAGGATTTAGCAATCAGCCCCAGCATTTT. The chain employs TRBV7-2 and TRBJ1-5, with D hard to call. This CDR3 region has 15 residues. Trimming cost V 2 bases and J 0 bases, with 8 bases left between them. Germline V gives CDR1 SGHTA, CDR2 FQGNSA.

The V call is TRBV7-9, the J call TRBJ2-5, with D tentatively TRBD2 (5 bases). The germline V gene encodes CDR1 SEHNR and CDR2 FQNEAQ (reference sequence). The CDR3 spans 14 residues. V was cut by 5 bases and J by 5 bases, with 15 bases left in between. The CDR3 DNA is TGTGCCAGCAGCGAGAGAGGAGGCCGGGAGACCCAGTACTTC. Translating it yields CASSERGGRETQYF.

V gene TRBV6-5 combines with J gene TRBJ1-2; D is undetermined. Germline V gene data show CDR1 as MNHEY and CDR2 as SVGAGI. The ends were cut back, 6 bases at V and 4 bases at J, with 18 bases in the middle. This CDR3 spans 15 amino acids. CDR3 coding DNA: TGTGCCAGCAGCCCCCAGGACCCGAAGATCTATGGCTACACCTTC. It yields the protein CASSPQDPKIYGYTF.

This chain uses TRBV5-1 with TRBJ1-5, with 9 bases aligning to TRBD1. Per germline, CDR1 SGHRS and CDR2 YFSETQ. The CDR3 contains 17 residues. Trimming removed 0 bases from V and 5 bases from J; junction bases left unmatched: 9. The DNA for the CDR3 is TGCGCCAGCAGCTTGGGGTCCGGGACAGGGAGCGATCAGCCCCAGCATTTT. It codes for CASSLGSGTGSDQPQHF.

The CDR3: CATSPNVFWTEAFF. In DNA form, the CDR3 reads TGTGCCACCAGCCCTAATGTATTTTGGACTGAAGCTTTCTTT. The V and J genes are TRBV15 and TRBJ1-1; D ambiguous. Trimming left V 5 bases short and J 5 bases short, with 15 bases between. Germline-derived CDR1 and CDR2 are LNHNV and YYDKDF (reference sequence). The CDR3 loop spans 14 amino acids.

V usage is TRBV27 and J usage is TRBJ1-6; 10 bases map to TRBD1. V trimming: 6 bases; J trimming: 9 bases; junction bases outside the gene matches: 14. The CDR3 sequence is 17 residues long. CDR1 and CDR2 from the germline V gene are MNHEY and SMNVEV (reference sequence). CDR3 region: CASSKITPGTGVSPLHF. The CDR3 coding sequence is TGTGCCAGCAGCAAAATTACTCCCGGGACAGGGGTTTCACCCCTCCACTTT.

The chain is built from TRBV30 and TRBJ1-1, with D unresolved. From germline, CDR1 is GTSNPN and CDR2 SVGIG (reference sequence). CDR3 length: 14 amino acids. V lost 0 bases, J lost 1 base, and 9 bases lay in between. The CDR3 reads CAWSVLVGNTEAFF. The CDR3 region has the DNA TGTGCCTGGAGTGTACTGGTGGGGAACACTGAAGCTTTCTTT.